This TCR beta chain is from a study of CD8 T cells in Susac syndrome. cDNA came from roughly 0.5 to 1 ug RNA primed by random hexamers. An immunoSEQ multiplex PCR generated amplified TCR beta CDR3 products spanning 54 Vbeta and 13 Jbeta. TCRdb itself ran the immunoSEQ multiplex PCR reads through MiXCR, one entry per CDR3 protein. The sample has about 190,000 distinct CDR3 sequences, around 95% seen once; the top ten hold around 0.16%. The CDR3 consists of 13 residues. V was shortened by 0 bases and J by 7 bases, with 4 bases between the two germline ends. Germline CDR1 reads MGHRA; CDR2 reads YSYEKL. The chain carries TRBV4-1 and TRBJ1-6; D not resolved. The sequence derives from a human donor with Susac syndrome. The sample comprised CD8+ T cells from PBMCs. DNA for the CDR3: TGCGCCAGCAGCCAAGACCGGAATTCACCCCTCCACTTT. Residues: CASSQDRNSPLHF.